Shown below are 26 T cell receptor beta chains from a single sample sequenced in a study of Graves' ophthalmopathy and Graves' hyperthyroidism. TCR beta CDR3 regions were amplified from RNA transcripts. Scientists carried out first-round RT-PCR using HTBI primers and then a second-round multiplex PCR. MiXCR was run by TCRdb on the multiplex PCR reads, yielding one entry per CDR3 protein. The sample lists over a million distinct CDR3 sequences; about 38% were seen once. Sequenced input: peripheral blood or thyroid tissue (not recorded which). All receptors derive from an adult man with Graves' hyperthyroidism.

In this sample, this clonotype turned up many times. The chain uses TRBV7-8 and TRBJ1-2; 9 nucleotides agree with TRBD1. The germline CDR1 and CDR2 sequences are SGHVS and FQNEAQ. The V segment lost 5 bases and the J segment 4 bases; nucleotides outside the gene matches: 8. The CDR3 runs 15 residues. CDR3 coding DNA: TGTGCCAGCAGCATGGGACAGGGAATAGGCTATGGCTACACCTTC. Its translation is CASSMGQGIGYGYTF.

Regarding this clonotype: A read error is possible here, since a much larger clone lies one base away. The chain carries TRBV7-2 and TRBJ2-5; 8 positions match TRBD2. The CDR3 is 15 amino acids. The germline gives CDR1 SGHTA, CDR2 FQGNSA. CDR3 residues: CAGSSRGVLQETQYF. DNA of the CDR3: TGTGCCGGCAGCTCGCGGGGGGTCTTACAAGAGACCCAGTACTTC.

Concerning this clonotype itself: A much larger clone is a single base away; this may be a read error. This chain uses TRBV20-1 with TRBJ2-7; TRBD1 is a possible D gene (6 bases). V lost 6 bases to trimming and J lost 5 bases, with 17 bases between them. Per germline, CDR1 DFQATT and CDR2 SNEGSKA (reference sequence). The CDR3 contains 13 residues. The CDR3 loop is CSADGQNGNEQYF. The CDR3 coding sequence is TGCAGTGCCGATGGACAGAATGGCAACGAGCAGTACTTC.

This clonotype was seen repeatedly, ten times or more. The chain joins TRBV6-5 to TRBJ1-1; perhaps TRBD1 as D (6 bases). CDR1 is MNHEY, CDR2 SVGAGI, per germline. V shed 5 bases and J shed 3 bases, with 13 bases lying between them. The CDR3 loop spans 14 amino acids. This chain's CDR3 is CASSPMAGDTEAFF. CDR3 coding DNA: TGTGCCAGCAGTCCCATGGCAGGGGACACTGAAGCTTTCTTT.

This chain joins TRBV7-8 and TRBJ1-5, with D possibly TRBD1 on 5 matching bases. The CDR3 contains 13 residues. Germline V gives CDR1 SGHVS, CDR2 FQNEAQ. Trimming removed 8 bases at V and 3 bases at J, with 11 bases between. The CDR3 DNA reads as TGTGCCAGCCACCGGGACCACAATCAGCCCCAGCATTTT. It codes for CASHRDHNQPQHF.

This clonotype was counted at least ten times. The CDR3 DNA follows: TGTGCCAGCAGTCCACGACAGGGAAGCTCCTACGAGCAGTACTTC. It yields the protein CASSPRQGSSYEQYF. The chain is built from TRBV12-3 or TRBV12-4 and TRBJ2-7, with TRBD1 matching over 7 bases. CDR3 length equals 15 residues. V shed 5 bases, J shed 0 bases, and the junction held 7 bases outside the gene matches.

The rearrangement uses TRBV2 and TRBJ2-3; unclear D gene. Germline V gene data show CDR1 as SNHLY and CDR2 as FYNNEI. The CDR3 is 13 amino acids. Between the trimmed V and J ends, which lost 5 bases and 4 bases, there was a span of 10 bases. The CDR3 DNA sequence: TGTGCCAGCAGTTTTCTGGGGTCAGATACGCAGTATTTT. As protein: CASSFLGSDTQYF.

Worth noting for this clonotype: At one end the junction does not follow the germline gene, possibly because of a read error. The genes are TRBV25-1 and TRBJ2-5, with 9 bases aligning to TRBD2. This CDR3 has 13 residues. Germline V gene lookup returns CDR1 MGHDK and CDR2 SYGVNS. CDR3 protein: CASSATGTSRHFF. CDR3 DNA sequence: TGTGCCAGCAGTGCCACCGGGACTAGCCGACACTTCTTC.

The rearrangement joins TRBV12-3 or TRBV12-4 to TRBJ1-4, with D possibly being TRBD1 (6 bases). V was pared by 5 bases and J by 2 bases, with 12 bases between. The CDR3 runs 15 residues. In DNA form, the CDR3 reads TGTGCCAGCAGTCACCGGGACATTACTAATGAAAAACTGTTTTTT. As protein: CASSHRDITNEKLFF.

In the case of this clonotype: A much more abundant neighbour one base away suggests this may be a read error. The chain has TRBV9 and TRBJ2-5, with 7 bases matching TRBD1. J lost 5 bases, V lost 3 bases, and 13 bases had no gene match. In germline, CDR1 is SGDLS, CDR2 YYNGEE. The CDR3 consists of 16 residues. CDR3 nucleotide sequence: TGTGCCAGCAGCGCAGGCGATGACAGGGTTCGGGAGACCCAGTACTTC. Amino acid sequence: CASSAGDDRVRETQYF.

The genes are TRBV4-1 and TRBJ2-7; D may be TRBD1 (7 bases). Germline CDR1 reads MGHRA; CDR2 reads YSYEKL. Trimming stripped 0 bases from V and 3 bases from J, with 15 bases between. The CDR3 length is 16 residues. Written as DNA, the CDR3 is TGCGCCAGCAGCCAAGAAGGGGGCGGGACCGACTACGAGCAGTACTTC. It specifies CASSQEGGGTDYEQYF.

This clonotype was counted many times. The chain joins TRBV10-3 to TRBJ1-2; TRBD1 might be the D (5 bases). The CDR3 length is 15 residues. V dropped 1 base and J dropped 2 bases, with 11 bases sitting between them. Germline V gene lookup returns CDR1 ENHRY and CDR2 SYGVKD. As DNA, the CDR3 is TGTGCCATCAGTGAGTTGCAGGGAAAGAACTATGGCTACACCTTC. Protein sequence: CAISELQGKNYGYTF.

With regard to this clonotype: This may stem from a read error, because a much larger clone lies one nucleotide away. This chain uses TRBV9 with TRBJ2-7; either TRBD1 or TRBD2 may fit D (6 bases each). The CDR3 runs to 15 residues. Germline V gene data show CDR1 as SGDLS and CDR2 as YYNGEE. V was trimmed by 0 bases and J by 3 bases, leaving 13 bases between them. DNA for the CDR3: TGTGCCAGCAGCGTAGGCGCGGGGACAAGCTACGAGCAGTACTTC. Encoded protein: CASSVGAGTSYEQYF.

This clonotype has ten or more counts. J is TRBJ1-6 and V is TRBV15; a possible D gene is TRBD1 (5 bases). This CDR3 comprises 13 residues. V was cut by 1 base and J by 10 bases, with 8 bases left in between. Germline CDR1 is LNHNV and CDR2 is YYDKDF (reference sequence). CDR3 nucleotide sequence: TGTGCCACCAGCAGAGTCCGGGGGTCACCCCTCCACTTT. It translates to CATSRVRGSPLHF. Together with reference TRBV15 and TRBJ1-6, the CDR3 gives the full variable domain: DAMVIQNPRYQVTQFGKPVTLSCSQTLNHNVMYWYQQKSSQAPKLLFHYYDKDFNNEADTPDNFQSRRPNTSFCFLDIRSPGLGDTAMYLCATSRVRGSPLHFGNGTRLTVT.

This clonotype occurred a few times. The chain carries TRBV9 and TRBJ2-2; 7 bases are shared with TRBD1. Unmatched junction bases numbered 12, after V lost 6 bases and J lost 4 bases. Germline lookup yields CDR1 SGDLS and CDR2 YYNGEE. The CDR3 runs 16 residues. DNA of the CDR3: TGTGCCAGCAAGACGGAACCGACAGGGAGCACCGGGGAGCTGTTTTTT. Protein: CASKTEPTGSTGELFF.

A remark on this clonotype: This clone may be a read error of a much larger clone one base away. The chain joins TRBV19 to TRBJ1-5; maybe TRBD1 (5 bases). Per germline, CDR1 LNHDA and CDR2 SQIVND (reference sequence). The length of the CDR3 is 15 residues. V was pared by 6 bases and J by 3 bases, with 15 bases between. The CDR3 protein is CASRARDRFNQPQHF. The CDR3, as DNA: TGTGCCAGTAGGGCGCGGGACCGCTTCAATCAGCCCCAGCATTTT.

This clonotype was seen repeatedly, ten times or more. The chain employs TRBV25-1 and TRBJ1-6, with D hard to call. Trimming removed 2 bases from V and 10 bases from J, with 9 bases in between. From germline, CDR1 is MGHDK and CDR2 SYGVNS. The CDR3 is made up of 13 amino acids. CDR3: CASSEREVSPLHF. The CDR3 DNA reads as TGTGCCAGCAGTGAACGGGAGGTATCACCCCTCCACTTT.

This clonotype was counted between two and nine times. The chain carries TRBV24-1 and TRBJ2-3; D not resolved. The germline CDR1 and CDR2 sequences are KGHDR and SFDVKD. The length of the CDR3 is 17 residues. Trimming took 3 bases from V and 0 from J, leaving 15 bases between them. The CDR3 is CATSDRGRSTSTDTQYF. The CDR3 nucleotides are TGTGCCACCAGTGATAGAGGACGGTCCACTAGCACAGATACGCAGTATTTT.

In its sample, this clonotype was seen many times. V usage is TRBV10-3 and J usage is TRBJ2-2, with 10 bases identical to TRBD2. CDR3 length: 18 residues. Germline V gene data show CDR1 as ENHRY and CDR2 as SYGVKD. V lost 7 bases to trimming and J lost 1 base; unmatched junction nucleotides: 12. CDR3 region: CAIKPEASGSWNTGELFF. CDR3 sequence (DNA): TGTGCCATCAAACCGGAGGCTAGCGGGAGTTGGAACACCGGGGAGCTGTTTTTT.

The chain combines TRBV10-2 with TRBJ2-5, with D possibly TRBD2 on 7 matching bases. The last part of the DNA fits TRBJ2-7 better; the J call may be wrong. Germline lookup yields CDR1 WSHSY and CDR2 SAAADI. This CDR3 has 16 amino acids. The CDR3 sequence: CASRGREGQLTNEQYF. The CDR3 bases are TGCGCCAGCCGGGGAAGGGAGGGACAACTTACCAACGAGCAGTACTTC.

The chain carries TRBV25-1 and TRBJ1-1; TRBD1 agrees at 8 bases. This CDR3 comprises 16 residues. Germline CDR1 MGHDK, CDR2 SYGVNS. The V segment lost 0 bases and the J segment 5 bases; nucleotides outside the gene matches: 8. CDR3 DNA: TGTGCCAGCAGTGAATATAAGGCAGGGGGCAGGACTGAAGCTTTCTTT. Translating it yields CASSEYKAGGRTEAFF. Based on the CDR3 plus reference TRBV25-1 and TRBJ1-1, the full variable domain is EADIYQTPRYLVIGTGKKITLECSQTMGHDKMYWYQQDPGMELHLIHYSYGVNSTEKGDLSSESTVSRIRTEHFPLTLESARPSHTSQYLCASSEYKAGGRTEAFFGQGTRLTVV.

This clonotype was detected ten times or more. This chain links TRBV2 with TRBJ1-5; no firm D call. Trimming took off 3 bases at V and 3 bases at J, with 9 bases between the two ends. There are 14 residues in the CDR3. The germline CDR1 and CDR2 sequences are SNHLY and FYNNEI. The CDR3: CASSDVRFNQPQHF. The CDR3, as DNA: TGTGCCAGCAGTGACGTCCGATTCAATCAGCCCCAGCATTTT.

The CDR3 DNA reads TGTGCCAGCAGTTACGCCGGACTAGCGGGAGTAAACCAAGAGACCCAGTACTTC. Residues: CASSYAGLAGVNQETQYF. This chain joins TRBV6-6 and TRBJ2-5, with TRBD2 identical over 13 bases. V was clipped by 2 bases and J by 0 bases; unmatched bases: 6. This CDR3 contains 18 residues. Germline-derived CDR1 and CDR2 are MNHNY and SVGAGI (reference sequence).

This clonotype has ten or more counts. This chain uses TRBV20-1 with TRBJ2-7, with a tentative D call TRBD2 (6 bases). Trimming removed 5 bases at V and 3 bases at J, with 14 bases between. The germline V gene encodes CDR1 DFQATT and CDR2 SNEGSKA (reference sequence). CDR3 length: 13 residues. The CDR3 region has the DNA TGCAGTGCTCCCGGGACTGAAGACTACGAGCAGTACTTC. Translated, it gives CSAPGTEDYEQYF.

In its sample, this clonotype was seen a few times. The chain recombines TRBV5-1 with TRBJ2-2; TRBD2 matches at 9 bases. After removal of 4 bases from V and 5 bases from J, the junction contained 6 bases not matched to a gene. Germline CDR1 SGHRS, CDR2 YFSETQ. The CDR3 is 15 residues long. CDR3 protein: CASSRRAGGTGELFF. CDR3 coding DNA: TGCGCCAGCAGCCGCCGTGCGGGGGGGACCGGGGAGCTGTTTTTT.

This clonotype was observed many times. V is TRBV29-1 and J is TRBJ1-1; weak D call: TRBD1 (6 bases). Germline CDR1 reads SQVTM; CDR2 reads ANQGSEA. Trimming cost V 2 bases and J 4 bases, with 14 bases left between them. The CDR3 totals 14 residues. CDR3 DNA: TGCAGCGTTGAATTCCGGGGGCAGTTCACTGAAGCTTTCTTT. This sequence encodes CSVEFRGQFTEAFF.